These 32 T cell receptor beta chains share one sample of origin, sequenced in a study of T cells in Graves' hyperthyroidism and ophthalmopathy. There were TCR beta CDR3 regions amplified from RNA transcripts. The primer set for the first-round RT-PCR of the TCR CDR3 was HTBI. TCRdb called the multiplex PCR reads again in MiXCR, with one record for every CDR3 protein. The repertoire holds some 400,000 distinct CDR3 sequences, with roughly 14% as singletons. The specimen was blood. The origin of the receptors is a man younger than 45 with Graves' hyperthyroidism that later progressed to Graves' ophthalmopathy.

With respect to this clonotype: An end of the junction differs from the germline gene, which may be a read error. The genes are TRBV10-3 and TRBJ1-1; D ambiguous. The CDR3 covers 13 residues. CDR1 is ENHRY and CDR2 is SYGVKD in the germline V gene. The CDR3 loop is CAIRGWGYTEASF. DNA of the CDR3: TGTGCCATCAGAGGGTGGGGATATACTGAAGCTTCCTTT.

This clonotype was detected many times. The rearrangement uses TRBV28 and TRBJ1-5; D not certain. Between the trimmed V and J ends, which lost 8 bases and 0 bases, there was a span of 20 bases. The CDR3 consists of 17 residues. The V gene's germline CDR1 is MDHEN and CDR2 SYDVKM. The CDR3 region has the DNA TGTGCCAGCCGTCTACCCCCCCCGGGATATAGCAATCAGCCCCAGCATTTT. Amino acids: CASRLPPPGYSNQPQHF.

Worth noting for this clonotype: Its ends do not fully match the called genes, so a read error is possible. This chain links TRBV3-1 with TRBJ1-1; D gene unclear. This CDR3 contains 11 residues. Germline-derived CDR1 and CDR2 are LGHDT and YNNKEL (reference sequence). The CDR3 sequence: CVSSQDSLAFF. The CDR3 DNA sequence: TGTGTCAGCAGCCAAGACTCGTTAGCTTTCTTT.

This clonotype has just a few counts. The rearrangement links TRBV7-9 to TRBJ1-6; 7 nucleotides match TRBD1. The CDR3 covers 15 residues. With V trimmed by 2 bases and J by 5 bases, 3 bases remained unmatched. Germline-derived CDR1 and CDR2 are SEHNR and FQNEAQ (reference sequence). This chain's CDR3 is CASSLMTGHNSPLHF. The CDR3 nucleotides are TGTGCCAGCAGCTTAATGACAGGGCATAATTCACCCCTCCACTTT. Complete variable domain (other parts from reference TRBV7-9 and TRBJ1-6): DTGVSQNPRHKITKRGQNVTFRCDPISEHNRLYWYRQTLGQGPEFLTYFQNEAQLEKSRLLSDRFSAERPKGSFSTLEIQRTEQGDSAMYLCASSLMTGHNSPLHFGNGTRLTVT.

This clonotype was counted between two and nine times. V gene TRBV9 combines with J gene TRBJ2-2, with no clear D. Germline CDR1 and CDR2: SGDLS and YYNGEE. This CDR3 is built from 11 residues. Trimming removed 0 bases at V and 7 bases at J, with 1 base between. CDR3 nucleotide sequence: TGTGCCAGCAGCGTAGACGGGGAGCTGTTTTTT. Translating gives CASSVDGELFF.

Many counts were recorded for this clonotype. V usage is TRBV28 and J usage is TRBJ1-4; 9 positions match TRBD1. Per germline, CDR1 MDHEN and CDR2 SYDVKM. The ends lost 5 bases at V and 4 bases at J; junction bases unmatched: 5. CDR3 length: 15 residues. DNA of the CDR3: TGTGCCAGCAGTACAGGGGGCTTGGGTAATGAAAAACTGTTTTTT. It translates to CASSTGGLGNEKLFF.

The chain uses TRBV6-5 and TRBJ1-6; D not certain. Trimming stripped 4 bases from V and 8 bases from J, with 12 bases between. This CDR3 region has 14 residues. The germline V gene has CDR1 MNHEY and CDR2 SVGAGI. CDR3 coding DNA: TGTGCCAGCAGTTCCGGACCCGCGGATTCACCCCTCCACTTT. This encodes CASSSGPADSPLHF.

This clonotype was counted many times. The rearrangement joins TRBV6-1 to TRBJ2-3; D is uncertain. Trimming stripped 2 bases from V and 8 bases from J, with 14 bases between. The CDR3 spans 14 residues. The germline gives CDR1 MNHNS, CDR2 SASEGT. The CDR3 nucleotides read TGTGCCAGCAGTGAAATGTGGGAAGGAGTTACGCAGTATTTT. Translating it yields CASSEMWEGVTQYF.

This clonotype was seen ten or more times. The CDR3 is CASSDQLLSSGVGYNEQFF. CDR3 coding DNA: TGTGCCAGCAGTGACCAACTGCTGTCTAGTGGCGTCGGGTACAATGAGCAGTTCTTC. The J gene is TRBJ2-1, the V gene TRBV12-3 or TRBV12-4; no definite D call. CDR3 length equals 19 residues. V was pared by 5 bases and J by 4 bases, with 27 bases between.

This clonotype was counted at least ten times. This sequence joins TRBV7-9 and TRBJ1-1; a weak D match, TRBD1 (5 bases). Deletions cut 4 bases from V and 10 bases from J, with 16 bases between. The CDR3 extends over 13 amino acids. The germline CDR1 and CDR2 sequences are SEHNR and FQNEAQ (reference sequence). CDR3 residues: CASSSAPGLGAFF. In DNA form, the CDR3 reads TGTGCCAGCAGCTCAGCACCGGGACTCGGAGCTTTCTTT. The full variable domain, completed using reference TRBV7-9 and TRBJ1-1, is DTGVSQNPRHKITKRGQNVTFRCDPISEHNRLYWYRQTLGQGPEFLTYFQNEAQLEKSRLLSDRFSAERPKGSFSTLEIQRTEQGDSAMYLCASSSAPGLGAFFGQGTRLTVV.

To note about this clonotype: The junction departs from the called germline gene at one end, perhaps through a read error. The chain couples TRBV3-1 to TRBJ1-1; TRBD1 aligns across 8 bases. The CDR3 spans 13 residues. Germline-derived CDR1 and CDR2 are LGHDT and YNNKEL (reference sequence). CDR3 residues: CATRIRGQSESFF. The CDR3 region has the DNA TGTGCCACACGCATCAGGGGGCAGAGTGAATCTTTCTTT.

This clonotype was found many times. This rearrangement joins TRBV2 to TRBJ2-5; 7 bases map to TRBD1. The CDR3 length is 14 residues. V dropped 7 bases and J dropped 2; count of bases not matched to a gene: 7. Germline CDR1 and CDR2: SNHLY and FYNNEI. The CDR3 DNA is TGTGCCAGCAATCCCGGGACAGTACAAGAGACCCAGTACTTC. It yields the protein CASNPGTVQETQYF.

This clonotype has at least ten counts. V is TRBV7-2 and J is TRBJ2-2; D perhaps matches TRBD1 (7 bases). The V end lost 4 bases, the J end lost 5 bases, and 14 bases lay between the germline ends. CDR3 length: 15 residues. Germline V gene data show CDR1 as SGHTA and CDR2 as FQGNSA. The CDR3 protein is CASSYRQGGTGELFF. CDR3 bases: TGTGCCAGCAGCTATCGACAGGGAGGAACCGGGGAGCTGTTTTTT.

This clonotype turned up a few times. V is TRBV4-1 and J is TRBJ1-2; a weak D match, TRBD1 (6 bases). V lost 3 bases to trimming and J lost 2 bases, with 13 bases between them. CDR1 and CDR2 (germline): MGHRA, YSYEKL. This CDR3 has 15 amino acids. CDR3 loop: CASSHSRGGNYGYTF. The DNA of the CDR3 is TGCGCCAGCAGCCATAGCAGGGGAGGGAACTATGGCTACACCTTC.

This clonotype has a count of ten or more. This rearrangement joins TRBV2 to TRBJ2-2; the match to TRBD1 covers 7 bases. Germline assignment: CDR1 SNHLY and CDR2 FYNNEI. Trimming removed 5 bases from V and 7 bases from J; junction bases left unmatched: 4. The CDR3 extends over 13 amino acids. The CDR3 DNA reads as TGTGCCAGCAGTACAGGGGTGAGCGGGGAGCTGTTTTTT. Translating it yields CASSTGVSGELFF.

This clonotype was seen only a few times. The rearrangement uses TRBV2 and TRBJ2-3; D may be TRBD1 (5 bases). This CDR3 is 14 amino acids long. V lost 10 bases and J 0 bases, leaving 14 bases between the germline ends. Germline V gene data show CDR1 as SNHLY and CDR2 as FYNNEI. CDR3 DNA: TGTGCCATCATCGCAAAGGGGAGCACAGATACGCAGTATTTT. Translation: CAIIAKGSTDTQYF.

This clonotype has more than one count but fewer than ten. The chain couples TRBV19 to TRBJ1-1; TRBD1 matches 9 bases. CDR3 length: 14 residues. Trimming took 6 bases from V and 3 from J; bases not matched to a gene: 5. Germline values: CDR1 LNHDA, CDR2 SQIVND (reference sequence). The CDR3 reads CASRPQGAYTEAFF. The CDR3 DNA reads TGTGCCAGTAGGCCACAGGGGGCGTACACTGAAGCTTTCTTT.

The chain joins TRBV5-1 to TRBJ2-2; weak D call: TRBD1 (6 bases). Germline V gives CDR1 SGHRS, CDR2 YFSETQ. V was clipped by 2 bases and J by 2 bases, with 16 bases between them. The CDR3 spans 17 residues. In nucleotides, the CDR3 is TGCGCCAGCAGCTTTGGTAAGGGACACCTAAACACCGGGGAGCTGTTTTTT. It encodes CASSFGKGHLNTGELFF.

In DNA, the CDR3 is TGTGCCAGTAGCCGAAGGTCCCATGGCAGGGAAGGGGGCACTGAAGCTTTCTTT. Its translation: CASSRRSHGREGGTEAFF. The chain carries TRBV19 and TRBJ1-1, with D possibly being TRBD1 (6 bases). The CDR3 loop spans 18 amino acids. Trimming took 6 bases from V and 4 from J, leaving 27 bases between them. Germline CDR1 reads LNHDA; CDR2 reads SQIVND (reference sequence).

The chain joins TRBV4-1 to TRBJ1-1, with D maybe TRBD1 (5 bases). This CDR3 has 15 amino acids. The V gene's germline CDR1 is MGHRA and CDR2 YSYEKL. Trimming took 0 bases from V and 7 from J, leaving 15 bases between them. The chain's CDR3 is CASSQEQTAGDEAFF. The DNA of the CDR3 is TGCGCCAGCAGCCAAGAACAGACAGCTGGAGATGAAGCTTTCTTT.

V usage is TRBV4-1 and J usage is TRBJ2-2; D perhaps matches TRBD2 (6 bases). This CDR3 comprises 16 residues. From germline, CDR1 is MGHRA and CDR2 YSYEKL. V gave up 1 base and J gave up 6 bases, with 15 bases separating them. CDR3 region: CASSQGPAGSSGELFF. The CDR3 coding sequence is TGCGCCAGCAGCCAAGGGCCAGCCGGGAGTTCCGGGGAGCTGTTTTTT.

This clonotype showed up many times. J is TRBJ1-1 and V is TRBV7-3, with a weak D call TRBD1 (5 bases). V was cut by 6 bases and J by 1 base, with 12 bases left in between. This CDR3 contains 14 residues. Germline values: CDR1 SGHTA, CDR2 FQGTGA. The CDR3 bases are TGTGCCAGCAGTTGGGGGGGGACGAACACTGAAGCTTTCTTT. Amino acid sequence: CASSWGGTNTEAFF.

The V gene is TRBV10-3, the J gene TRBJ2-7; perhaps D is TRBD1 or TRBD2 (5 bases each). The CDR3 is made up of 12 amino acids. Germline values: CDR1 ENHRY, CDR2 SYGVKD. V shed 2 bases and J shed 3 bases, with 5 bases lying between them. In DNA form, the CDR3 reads TGTGCCATCAGTGAGGGGGGCTACGAGCAGTACTTC. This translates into CAISEGGYEQYF.

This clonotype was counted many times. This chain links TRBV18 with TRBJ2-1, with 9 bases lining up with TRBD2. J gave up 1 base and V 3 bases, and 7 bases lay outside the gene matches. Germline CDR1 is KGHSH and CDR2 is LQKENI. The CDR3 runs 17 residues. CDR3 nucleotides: TGTGCCAGCTCACCTAGGACTAGCGCCGCTTCCTACAATGAGCAGTTCTTC. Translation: CASSPRTSAASYNEQFF.

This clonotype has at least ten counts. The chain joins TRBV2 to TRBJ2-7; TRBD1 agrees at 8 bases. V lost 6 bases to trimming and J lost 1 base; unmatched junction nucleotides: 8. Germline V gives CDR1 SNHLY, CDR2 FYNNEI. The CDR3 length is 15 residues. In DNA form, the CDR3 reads TGTGCCAGCAGGGAGGACAGGGCAGCGTCCTACGAGCAGTACTTC. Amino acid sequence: CASREDRAASYEQYF.

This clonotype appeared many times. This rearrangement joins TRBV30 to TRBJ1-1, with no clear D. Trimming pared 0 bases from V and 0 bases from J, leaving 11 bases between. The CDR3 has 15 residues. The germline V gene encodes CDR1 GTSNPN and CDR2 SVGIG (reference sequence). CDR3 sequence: CAWSVLRPMNTEAFF. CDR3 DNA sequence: TGTGCCTGGAGTGTACTGCGTCCAATGAACACTGAAGCTTTCTTT. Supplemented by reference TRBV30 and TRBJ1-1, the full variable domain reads SQTIHQWPATLVQPVGSPLSLECTVEGTSNPNLYWYRQAAGRGLQLLFYSVGIGQISSEVPQNLSASRPQDRQFILSSKKLLLSDSGFYLCAWSVLRPMNTEAFFGQGTRLTVV.

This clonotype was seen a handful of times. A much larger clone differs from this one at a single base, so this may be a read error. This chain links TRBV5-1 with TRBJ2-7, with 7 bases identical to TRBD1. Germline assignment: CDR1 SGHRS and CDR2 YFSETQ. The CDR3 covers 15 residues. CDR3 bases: TGCGCCAGCAGCTTGCTTCCGACAGGGCCCTACGAGCAGCACTTC. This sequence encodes CASSLLPTGPYEQHF.

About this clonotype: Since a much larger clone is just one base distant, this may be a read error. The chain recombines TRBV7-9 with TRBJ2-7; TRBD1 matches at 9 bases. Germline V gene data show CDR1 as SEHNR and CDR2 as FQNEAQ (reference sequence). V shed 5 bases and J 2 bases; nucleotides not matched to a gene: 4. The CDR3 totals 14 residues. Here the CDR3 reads CASSGWTGAYEQYF. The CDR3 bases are TGTGCCAGCAGCGGCTGGACAGGGGCCTACGAGCAGTACTTC.

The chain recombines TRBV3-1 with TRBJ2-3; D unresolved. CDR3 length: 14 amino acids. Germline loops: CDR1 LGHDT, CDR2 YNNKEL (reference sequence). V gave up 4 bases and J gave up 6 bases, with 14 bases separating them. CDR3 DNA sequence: TGTGCCAGCAGCCTTCGGCCCCCTGGGGATACGCAGTATTTT. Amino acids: CASSLRPPGDTQYF.

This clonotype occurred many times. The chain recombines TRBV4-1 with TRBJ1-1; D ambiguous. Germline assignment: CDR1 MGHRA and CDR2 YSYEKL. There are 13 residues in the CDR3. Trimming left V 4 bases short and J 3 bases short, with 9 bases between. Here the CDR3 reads CASSPSRYTEAFF. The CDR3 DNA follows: TGCGCCAGCAGCCCCTCCAGGTACACTGAAGCTTTCTTT.

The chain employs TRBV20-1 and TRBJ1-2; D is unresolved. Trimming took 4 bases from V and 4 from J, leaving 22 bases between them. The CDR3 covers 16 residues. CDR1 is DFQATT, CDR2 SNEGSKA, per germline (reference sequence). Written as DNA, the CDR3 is TGCAGTGCTATGGATGCCAGGCGTCCGGAGGGCTATGGCTACACCTTC. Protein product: CSAMDARRPEGYGYTF.

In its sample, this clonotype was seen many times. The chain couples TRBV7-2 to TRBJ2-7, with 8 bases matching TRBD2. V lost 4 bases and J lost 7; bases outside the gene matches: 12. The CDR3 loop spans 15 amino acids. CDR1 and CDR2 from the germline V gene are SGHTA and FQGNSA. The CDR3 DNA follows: TGTGCCAGCAGCTCTGATAGCGGGAACTTAGAGGAGCAGTACTTC. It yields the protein CASSSDSGNLEEQYF.